This T cell receptor beta chain was sequenced for a study of blood T cell repertoires in COVID-19. Across the study: In each case, the material was cDNA or gDNA derived from T cells, B-cell-depleted T cells, or PBMCs.

Germline V gives CDR1 MDHEN, CDR2 SYDVKM. This CDR3 is 15 amino acids long. Trimming left V 5 bases short and J 7 bases short, with 17 bases between. Clones were sequenced by immunoSEQ multiplex PCR, and TCRdb holds only the in-frame ones, with some missing. Of around 58,000 clones in the sample, 65% to 90% were seen once. The chain combines TRBV28 with TRBJ1-4, with D possibly TRBD1 on 6 matching bases. What was sequenced was peripheral blood. The clonotype originates from a human donor in a cohort sampled during active COVID-19. The CDR3 sequence is CASSIPGAGVEKLFF. In DNA, the CDR3 is TGTGCCAGCAGTATACCCGGGGCAGGGGTTGAAAAACTGTTTTTT. The whole variable domain, remainder taken from reference TRBV28 and TRBJ1-4, is DVKVTQSSRYLVKRTGEKVFLECVQDMDHENMFWYRQDPGLGLRLIYFSYDVKMKEKGDIPEGYSVSREKKERFSLILESASTNQTSMYLCASSIPGAGVEKLFFGSGTQLSVL.